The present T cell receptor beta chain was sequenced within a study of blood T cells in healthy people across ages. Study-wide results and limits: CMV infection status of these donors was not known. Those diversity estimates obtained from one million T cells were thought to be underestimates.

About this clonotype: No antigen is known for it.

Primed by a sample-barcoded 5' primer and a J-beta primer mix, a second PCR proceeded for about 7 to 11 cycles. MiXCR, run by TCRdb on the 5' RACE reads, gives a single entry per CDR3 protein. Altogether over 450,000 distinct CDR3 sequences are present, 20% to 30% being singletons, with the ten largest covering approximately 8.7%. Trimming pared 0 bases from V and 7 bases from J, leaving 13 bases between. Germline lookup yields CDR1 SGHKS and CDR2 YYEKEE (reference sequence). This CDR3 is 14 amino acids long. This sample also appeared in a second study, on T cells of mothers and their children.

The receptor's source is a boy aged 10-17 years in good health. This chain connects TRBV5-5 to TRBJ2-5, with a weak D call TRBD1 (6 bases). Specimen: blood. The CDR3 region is CASSLGQEEGTQYF. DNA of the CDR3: TGTGCCAGCAGCTTGGGACAGGAGGAAGGGACCCAGTACTTC.